These 13 T cell receptor beta chains originate from one sample sequenced in a study of T cells in Graves' hyperthyroidism and ophthalmopathy. Regions amplified from RNA transcripts were the TCR beta CDR3 regions. First-round RT-PCR targeting the TCR CDR3 was performed with the HTBI primer set. Using its own MiXCR run on the multiplex PCR reads, TCRdb lists one record per CDR3 protein. This sample has around 400,000 distinct CDR3 sequences; around 14% occur once, and the top ten carry about a quarter. The sample taken for sequencing was blood. Receptors were obtained from a woman between 18 and 29 years old with Graves' hyperthyroidism that later progressed to Graves' ophthalmopathy.

This clonotype was recorded at least ten times. V is TRBV28 and J is TRBJ1-5, with TRBD1 matching 12 bases. J lost 0 bases, V lost 3 bases, and 12 bases had no gene match. The CDR3 has 20 amino acids. Germline-derived CDR1 and CDR2 are MDHEN and SYDVKM. The CDR3 DNA sequence: TGTGCCAGCAGTTTTATGGCGGGGACAGGGGGCGGGTATAGCAATCAGCCCCAGCATTTT. Translating gives CASSFMAGTGGGYSNQPQHF.

This clonotype was observed many times. CDR3 in amino acids: CASSQDGTGLASPLHF. CDR3 nucleotide sequence: TGTGCCAGCAGCCAAGACGGGACAGGGCTGGCTTCACCCCTCCACTTT. The V call is TRBV14, the J call TRBJ1-6; 9 bases are a match to TRBD1. Germline lookup yields CDR1 SGHDN and CDR2 FVKESK. This CDR3 is built from 16 residues. V gave up 0 bases and J gave up 9 bases; unmatched junction bases: 6. The whole variable domain, remainder taken from reference TRBV14 and TRBJ1-6, is EAGVTQFPSHSVIEKGQTVTLRCDPISGHDNLYWYRRVMGKEIKFLLHFVKESKQDESGMPNNRFLAERTGGTYSTLKVQPAELEDSGVYFCASSQDGTGLASPLHFGNGTRLTVT.

Note on this clonotype: A much bigger clone sits one base away, suggesting this may be a read error. The chain employs TRBV9 and TRBJ2-3; possibly TRBD1 or TRBD2 for D (5 bases each). This CDR3 has 16 amino acids. Germline V lookup: CDR1 SGDLS, CDR2 YYNGEE. Trimming shortened V by 3 bases and J by 4 bases, and 18 bases separated the two germline ends. This chain's CDR3 is CASSAFGAGLADTQYF. CDR3 nucleotides: TGTGCCAGCAGCGCCTTCGGGGCAGGGTTGGCAGATACGCAGTATTTT.

This clonotype was detected many times. The rearrangement links TRBV18 to TRBJ2-7, with unresolved D. The germline gives CDR1 KGHSH, CDR2 LQKENI. This CDR3 has 16 amino acids. V was shortened by 6 bases and J by 3 bases, with 21 bases between the two germline ends. The CDR3 bases are TGTGCCAGCTCTCCCGGCCTGGCCTCAAAAGACTACGAGCAGTACTTC. Its protein product is CASSPGLASKDYEQYF.

At least ten counts were recorded for this clonotype. The chain recombines TRBV7-2 with TRBJ2-5; 7 nucleotides align to TRBD2. V was clipped by 1 base and J by 5 bases; unmatched bases: 10. Germline-derived CDR1 and CDR2 are SGHTA and FQGNSA. The CDR3 runs 16 residues. CDR3 loop: CASSLELGEGGETQYF. CDR3 DNA: TGTGCCAGCAGCTTAGAACTAGGGGAGGGAGGGGAGACCCAGTACTTC.

This clonotype was observed many times. The chain has TRBV20-1 and TRBJ2-5; a weak D match, TRBD2 (6 bases). From germline, CDR1 is DFQATT and CDR2 SNEGSKA (reference sequence). Between the trimmed V and J ends, which lost 1 base and 4 bases, there was a span of 13 bases. The CDR3 totals 14 residues. CDR3 nucleotide sequence: TGCAGTGCTAGAGGCGGGACTTTTGCAGAGACCCAGTACTTC. Translated, it gives CSARGGTFAETQYF.

This sequence joins TRBV10-3 and TRBJ2-2; 8 bases agree with TRBD2. CDR1 and CDR2 (germline): ENHRY, SYGVKD. The V segment lost 8 bases and the J segment 3 bases; nucleotides outside the gene matches: 2. This CDR3 has 13 amino acids. The CDR3 DNA follows: TGTGCCATCGGCGGGGGGTACACCGGGGAGCTGTTTTTT. Translation: CAIGGGYTGELFF.

This clonotype was recorded at least ten times. This chain connects TRBV3-1 to TRBJ1-4, with 8 bases aligning to TRBD1. Germline values: CDR1 LGHDT, CDR2 YNNKEL (reference sequence). V trimming: 1 base; J trimming: 8 bases; junction bases outside the gene matches: 6. This CDR3 comprises 15 residues. CDR3 sequence: CASSQGRTGNEKLFF. CDR3 DNA sequence: TGTGCCAGCAGCCAAGGGAGGACAGGGAACGAAAAACTGTTTTTT.

This chain uses TRBV4-1 with TRBJ2-5, with D maybe TRBD1 (5 bases). The CDR3 totals 17 residues. The germline CDR1 and CDR2 sequences are MGHRA and YSYEKL. V dropped 1 base and J dropped 5 bases, with 20 bases sitting between them. The CDR3 here is CASSQVKGFDSSETQYF. CDR3 sequence (DNA): TGCGCCAGCAGCCAAGTCAAGGGGTTTGATTCTTCGGAGACCCAGTACTTC.

This clonotype has only a few counts. The gene calls are TRBV19 and TRBJ1-3; D call uncertain. Trimming removed 7 bases at V and 4 bases at J, with 14 bases between. The CDR3 is 14 residues long. CDR1 is LNHDA, CDR2 SQIVND, per germline (reference sequence). CDR3 sequence reads: CASTVYDVGNTIYF. For the CDR3, the DNA is TGTGCCAGTACGGTGTACGACGTCGGAAACACCATATATTTT.

Regarding this clonotype: A much larger clone differs by one base, so this may be a read error. The rearrangement links TRBV11-2 to TRBJ1-3, with a tentative D call TRBD1 (6 bases). Germline V gene data show CDR1 as SGHAT and CDR2 as FQNNGV. The CDR3 consists of 15 residues. CDR3 in amino acids: CASSRDNRPGSTIYF. The CDR3 DNA is TGTGCCAGCAGCAGGGACAACCGTCCTGGAAGCACCATATATTTT.

The table lists this clonotype with a few counts. The chain couples TRBV6-1 to TRBJ1-2; 10 bases line up with TRBD1. The trim removed 6 bases at V and 6 bases at J, leaving 7 bases unmatched. The V gene's germline CDR1 is MNHNS and CDR2 SASEGT. The CDR3 runs to 14 residues. CDR3 bases: TGTGCCAGCAGCCCGGGACAGGGGACGGATGGCTACACCTTC. As protein: CASSPGQGTDGYTF.

The gene calls are TRBV19 and TRBJ2-7; the D gene is possibly TRBD2 (5 bases). This CDR3 is 13 amino acids long. Trimming took off 4 bases at V and 2 bases at J, with 9 bases between the two ends. Germline V gene sequence: CDR1 LNHDA, CDR2 SQIVND (reference sequence). The CDR3 DNA sequence: TGTGCCAGTAGTACCAGCGGAGCCTACGAGCAGTACTTC. Amino acid sequence: CASSTSGAYEQYF.